What follows is one TCR beta chain and its context. The data belong to a study of neurological immune-mediated disorders. TCRdb fed the 5' RACE reads into MiXCR, producing one record per CDR3 protein. This table has more than 45,000 distinct CDR3 sequences, 2% to 2.5% appearing once. This CDR3 spans 16 amino acids. Specimen: PBMCs. This clonotype was sampled from a man aged 50 to 60 with multiple sclerosis. This chain links TRBV21-1 with TRBJ2-1; the table assigns TRBD1, which was not confirmed against the DNA. TRBV21-1 is classified as a pseudogene. The CDR3 reads CASSYRVPSSYNEQFF. CDR3 nucleotides: TGTGCCAGCAGCTACCGGGTCCCTAGCTCCTACAATGAGCAGTTCTTC.